The 24 T cell receptor beta chains given below trace back to one sample, sequenced in a study. Using its own MiXCR run on the RT-PCR reads, TCRdb lists one record per CDR3 protein. This table has around 700,000 distinct CDR3 sequences, over 12% appearing once. Sample: memory CD4+ T cells from blood. All receptors come from a female donor in good health, serving as a healthy control.

This sequence joins TRBV21-1 and TRBJ1-5; the table gives TRBD1 as D, unverified against the DNA. TRBV21-1 is a documented pseudogene. CDR3 length equals 19 residues. CDR3 in amino acids: CASSTGERTGKYSNQPQHF. Written as DNA, the CDR3 is TGTGCCAGCAGCACGGGGGAGAGGACAGGGAAATATAGCAATCAGCCCCAGCATTTT.

This clonotype occurred many times. This CDR3 reads CASRQGWNQPQHF. The DNA of the CDR3 is TGTGCCAGCAGGCAGGGTTGGAATCAGCCCCAGCATTTT. The V call is TRBV27, the J call TRBJ1-5; the D gene is possibly TRBD1 (5 bases). Germline assignment: CDR1 MNHEY and CDR2 SMNVEV (reference sequence). This CDR3 has 13 residues. Trimming shortened V by 6 bases and J by 4 bases, and 10 bases separated the two germline ends.

At least ten counts were recorded for this clonotype. CDR3 residues: CASSLARDTDTQYF. Written as DNA, the CDR3 is TGCGCCAGCAGCTTGGCCAGAGACACAGATACGCAGTATTTT. The V gene is TRBV5-1, the J gene TRBJ2-3; D gene ambiguous. This CDR3 comprises 14 residues. Trimming pared 0 bases from V and 2 bases from J, leaving 7 bases between. Germline loops: CDR1 SGHRS, CDR2 YFSETQ.

This clonotype was counted ten times or more. The J gene is TRBJ1-2, the V gene TRBV5-6, with D perhaps TRBD1 (6 bases). This CDR3 has 14 amino acids. V lost 4 bases and J 1 base, leaving 11 bases between the germline ends. Germline values: CDR1 SGHDT, CDR2 YYEEEE. This CDR3 is CASSPQGNNYGYTF. For the CDR3, the DNA is TGTGCCAGCAGCCCACAGGGTAATAACTATGGCTACACCTTC.

This chain links TRBV29-1 with TRBJ2-1, with 8 positions matching TRBD1. The trim removed 6 bases at V and 9 bases at J, leaving 4 bases unmatched. Per the germline V gene, CDR1 is SQVTM and CDR2 is ANQGSEA. The CDR3 contains 11 residues. The CDR3 here is CSVQTGGEQFF. For the CDR3, the DNA is TGCAGCGTGCAAACAGGGGGTGAGCAGTTCTTC.

There are many counts of this clonotype. This chain links TRBV7-2 with TRBJ2-7; D may be TRBD1 or TRBD2 (5 bases each). There are 14 residues in the CDR3. Germline assignment: CDR1 SGHTA and CDR2 FQGNSA. The V end lost 5 bases, the J end lost 0 bases, and 11 bases lay between the germline ends. The CDR3 region is CASSPLGTSYEQYF. The CDR3 region has the DNA TGTGCCAGCAGCCCGTTAGGGACCTCCTACGAGCAGTACTTC.

The chain has TRBV12-3 or TRBV12-4 and TRBJ2-2; TRBD1 matches 8 bases. The trim removed 8 bases at V and 6 bases at J, leaving 14 bases unmatched. This CDR3 is 16 amino acids long. The CDR3 DNA follows: TGTGCCAGCCGAGGCAGGGGGCATTTTGTTTCCGGGGAGCTGTTTTTT. This codes for CASRGRGHFVSGELFF.

Many counts were recorded for this clonotype. This chain uses TRBV5-5 with TRBJ2-1, with D perhaps assigned TRBD1 or TRBD2 (5 bases each). Per the germline V gene, CDR1 is SGHKS and CDR2 is YYEKEE (reference sequence). Trimming removed 0 bases from V and 7 bases from J, with 11 bases in between. The CDR3 consists of 14 residues. The CDR3 protein is CASSLEWGGNEQFF. In nucleotides, the CDR3 is TGTGCCAGCAGCTTGGAGTGGGGCGGGAATGAGCAGTTCTTC.

The rearrangement uses TRBV30 and TRBJ2-6; D is undetermined. The CDR3 runs 18 residues. V lost 3 bases and J 1 base, leaving 19 bases between the germline ends. Germline assignment: CDR1 GTSNPN and CDR2 SVGIG (reference sequence). CDR3 amino acids: CAWSPTPVRLSGANVLTF. The CDR3 DNA reads as TGTGCCTGGAGCCCCACCCCAGTTCGCCTGTCTGGGGCCAACGTCCTGACTTTC. Variable domain in full (rest from reference TRBV30 and TRBJ2-6): SQTIHQWPATLVQPVGSPLSLECTVEGTSNPNLYWYRQAAGRGLQLLFYSVGIGQISSEVPQNLSASRPQDRQFILSSKKLLLSDSGFYLCAWSPTPVRLSGANVLTFGAGSRLTVL.

This clonotype was observed many times. This chain connects TRBV5-1 to TRBJ2-1, with 7 bases aligning to TRBD2. Germline V gene data show CDR1 as SGHRS and CDR2 as YFSETQ. This CDR3 has 15 residues. J was trimmed by 2 bases and V by 5 bases; bases with no gene match: 7. The chain's CDR3 is CASRSGTTTYNEQFF. Written as DNA, the CDR3 is TGCGCCAGCAGAAGCGGGACGACCACCTACAATGAGCAGTTCTTC.

This chain connects TRBV6-2 or TRBV6-3 to TRBJ2-7; perhaps D is TRBD1 or TRBD2 (5 bases each). Trimming removed 6 bases from V and 3 bases from J, with 15 bases in between. The CDR3 consists of 14 residues. Germline CDR1 is MNHEY and CDR2 is SVGEGT. The DNA for the CDR3 is TGTGCCAGCAGCCCCGGGGCAGGATACTACGAGCAGTACTTC. This gives the protein CASSPGAGYYEQYF.

At least ten counts were recorded for this clonotype. This chain connects TRBV5-1 to TRBJ2-1; 12 bases map to TRBD2. Germline V gene data show CDR1 as SGHRS and CDR2 as YFSETQ. This CDR3 has 22 residues. V shed 2 bases and J 0 bases; nucleotides not matched to a gene: 18. As DNA, the CDR3 is TGCGCCAGCAGCTTCCCACCTCTCCGACTAGCGGGGGCCACCAGCTCCTACAATGAGCAGTTCTTC. It is translated as CASSFPPLRLAGATSSYNEQFF.

J is TRBJ2-5 and V is TRBV9, with 10 bases matching TRBD2. V lost 10 bases, J lost 4 bases, and 13 bases stayed unmatched. The CDR3 sequence is 15 residues long. Per germline, CDR1 SGDLS and CDR2 YYNGEE. The CDR3: CASCRASGGGETQYF. Written as DNA, the CDR3 is TGTGCCTCTTGCCGGGCTAGCGGGGGTGGAGAGACCCAGTACTTC.

Many counts were recorded for this clonotype. The chain is built from TRBV11-2 and TRBJ2-7; the match to TRBD2 covers 7 bases. Germline V CDR1 and CDR2: SGHAT, FQNNGV. This CDR3 region has 18 residues. The V and J ends lost 0 bases and 0 bases, in that order; junction bases with no gene match: 11. CDR3 sequence (DNA): TGTGCCAGCAGCTTAGACGGGAACAGCGGGGTGAGCTCCTACGAGCAGTACTTC. It translates to CASSLDGNSGVSSYEQYF.

This clonotype has a count of ten or more. The DNA of the CDR3 is TGTGCCAGCAGACCCGACCTGGGCGGGGAGCTGTTTTTT. Translation: CASRPDLGGELFF. This chain connects TRBV12-3 or TRBV12-4 to TRBJ2-2, with unresolved D. The CDR3 spans 13 residues. The V end lost 6 bases, the J end lost 7 bases, and 12 bases lay between the germline ends.

This clonotype was counted between two and nine times. This chain joins TRBV29-1 and TRBJ1-4; a weak D match, TRBD1 (5 bases). Trimming took 6 bases from V and 8 from J, leaving 19 bases between them. The CDR3 totals 14 residues. Germline CDR1 and CDR2: SQVTM and ANQGSEA. The CDR3 DNA sequence: TGCAGCGTACCCTGGGACTCCGGGAGCGAAAAACTGTTTTTT. As protein: CSVPWDSGSEKLFF.

In this sample, this clonotype turned up a few times. The rearrangement links TRBV4-1 to TRBJ2-3, with TRBD2 identical over 10 bases. Trimming cost V 7 bases and J 5 bases; bases outside gene matches: 15. The germline V gene has CDR1 MGHRA and CDR2 YSYEKL. The CDR3 is 17 amino acids. CDR3 sequence (DNA): TGCGCCAGCATCCCTTCCCGGAGCGGGAGGGCCGAAGATACGCAGTATTTT. As protein: CASIPSRSGRAEDTQYF.

The chain links TRBV28 to TRBJ1-5; D remains ambiguous. This CDR3 region has 15 residues. Trimming cost V 7 bases and J 0 bases, with 13 bases left between them. Germline CDR1 and CDR2: MDHEN and SYDVKM. The CDR3 protein is CASTLQRLSNQPQHF. As DNA, the CDR3 is TGTGCCAGCACTCTTCAGCGGCTTAGCAATCAGCCCCAGCATTTT.

The chain joins TRBV20-1 to TRBJ1-2; D is possibly TRBD1 (5 bases). Germline lookup yields CDR1 DFQATT and CDR2 SNEGSKA (reference sequence). Trimming removed 1 base at V and 5 bases at J, with 11 bases between. The CDR3 spans 13 residues. The CDR3: CSARGGSVYGYTF. Here the CDR3 DNA reads TGCAGTGCTAGAGGGGGCAGTGTATATGGCTACACCTTC.

The CDR3 DNA follows: TGTGCCAGCAGCGCTAGGGGAGATATTGCCGCTGAAGCTTTCTTT. Protein: CASSARGDIAAEAFF. The V gene is TRBV7-9, the J gene TRBJ1-1; a weak D match, TRBD1 (5 bases). This CDR3 comprises 15 residues. Trimming cost V 5 bases and J 6 bases, with 19 bases left between them. Looked up from germline, CDR1 is SEHNR and CDR2 is FQNEAQ (reference sequence).

This clonotype was seen a handful of times. This sequence joins TRBV20-1 and TRBJ1-1; D is possibly TRBD1 (6 bases). Germline CDR1 DFQATT, CDR2 SNEGSKA (reference sequence). V dropped 6 bases and J dropped 2 bases, with 16 bases sitting between them. CDR3 size: 14 residues. This chain's CDR3 is CSALPQGLNTEAFF. The DNA of the CDR3 is TGCAGTGCCTTACCACAGGGACTCAACACTGAAGCTTTCTTT.

The CDR3 spells CSASRGGGYTF. The CDR3, as DNA: TGCAGTGCTTCCAGGGGTGGCGGCTACACCTTC. The chain has TRBV20-1 and TRBJ1-2; possibly TRBD1 for D (6 bases). Germline values: CDR1 DFQATT, CDR2 SNEGSKA (reference sequence). The CDR3 has 11 amino acids. V lost 5 bases and J lost 8, with 12 bases in between.

The sample holds many counts of this clonotype. The rearrangement uses TRBV5-5 and TRBJ1-1, with 8 bases that match TRBD1. With V trimmed by 4 bases and J by 1 base, 9 bases remained unmatched. Germline CDR1 is SGHKS and CDR2 is YYEKEE (reference sequence). The length of the CDR3 is 16 residues. The CDR3 nucleotides read TGTGCCAGCAGCCCGACGGACAGGGCCTGGAACACTGAAGCTTTCTTT. This translates into CASSPTDRAWNTEAFF. The full variable domain, in which reference TRBV5-5 and TRBJ1-1 provide the parts outside the CDR3, is DAGVTQSPTHLIKTRGQQVTLRCSPISGHKSVSWYQQVLGQGPQFIFQYYEKEERGRGNFPDRFSARQFPNYSSELNVNALLLGDSALYLCASSPTDRAWNTEAFFGQGTRLTVV.

The chain links TRBV3-1 to TRBJ1-2, with D perhaps TRBD1 (5 bases). There are 13 residues in the CDR3. Trimming stripped 1 base from V and 6 bases from J, with 9 bases between. Germline assignment: CDR1 LGHDT and CDR2 YNNKEL (reference sequence). The CDR3 nucleotides are TGTGCCAGCAGCCAAGTTTCAGGGAATGGCTACACCTTC. Its protein is CASSQVSGNGYTF.